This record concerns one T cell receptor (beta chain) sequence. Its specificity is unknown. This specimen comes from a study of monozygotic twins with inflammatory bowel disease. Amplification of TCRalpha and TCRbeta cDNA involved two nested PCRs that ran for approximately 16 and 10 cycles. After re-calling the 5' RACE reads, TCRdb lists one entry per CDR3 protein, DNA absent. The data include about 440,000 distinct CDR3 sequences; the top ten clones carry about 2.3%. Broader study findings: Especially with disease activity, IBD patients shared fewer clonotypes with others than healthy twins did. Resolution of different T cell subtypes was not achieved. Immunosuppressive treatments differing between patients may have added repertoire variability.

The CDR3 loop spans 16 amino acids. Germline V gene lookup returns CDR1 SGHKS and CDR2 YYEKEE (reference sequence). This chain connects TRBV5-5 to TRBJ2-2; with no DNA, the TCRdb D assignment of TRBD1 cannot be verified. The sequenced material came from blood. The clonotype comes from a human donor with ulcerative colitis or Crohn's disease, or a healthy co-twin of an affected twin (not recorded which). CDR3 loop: CASSLDPGQQTGELFF.